This T cell receptor beta chain was found in a study of shared clonotypes between healthy human individuals. The V gene's germline CDR1 is MNHEY and CDR2 SMNVEV (reference sequence). The CDR3 has 12 residues. V lost 3 bases and J 0 bases, leaving 2 bases between the germline ends. Method: immunoSEQ multiplex PCR; TCRdb's copy keeps in-frame clones and lacks some. Of about 580,000 clones listed, 95% to 98% were seen once; the top ten hold 0.3%. Naive CD8 populations comprised CD45RO-negative cells positively selected for CCR7, excluding terminally differentiated effector memory CD45RA+ cells. Sequencing input: naive CD8+ T cells sorted from blood. The source of this sequence is a man in his thirties or forties in good health. The chain has TRBV27 and TRBJ2-5, with D unresolved. CDR3 sequence: CASSFDQETQYF. In nucleotides, the CDR3 is TGTGCCAGCAGTTTCGACCAAGAGACCCAGTACTTC.